This passage covers 17 T cell receptor beta chains from one sample sequenced in a study of blood T cell repertoires in COVID-19. Data came from immunoSEQ multiplex PCR; TCRdb stores just in-frame clones and leaves some out. The sample gives a few hundred thousand clones, around 83% of which show up once; 1.3% is in the top ten. The source material was PBMCs or T cells enriched from blood (not recorded which). These receptors were taken from a woman aged 40 to 50 with acute COVID-19.

The genes are TRBV6-4 and TRBJ1-1; D gene uncertain. V shed 0 bases and J shed 9 bases, with 11 bases lying between them. The CDR3 sequence is 13 residues long. Germline CDR1 MRHNA, CDR2 SNTAGT. The CDR3 spells CASSDSRASQAFF. In nucleotides, the CDR3 is TGTGCCAGCAGTGACTCGAGGGCGTCCCAAGCTTTCTTT.

This chain connects TRBV28 to TRBJ1-1; D may be TRBD1 (5 bases). Trimming pared 2 bases from V and 0 bases from J, leaving 7 bases between. The germline V gene has CDR1 MDHEN and CDR2 SYDVKM. The CDR3 loop spans 14 amino acids. CDR3 sequence reads: CASSLRGVNTEAFF. DNA for the CDR3: TGTGCCAGCAGTTTACGGGGGGTGAACACTGAAGCTTTCTTT. Full variable domain (rest looked up from reference TRBV28 and TRBJ1-1): DVKVTQSSRYLVKRTGEKVFLECVQDMDHENMFWYRQDPGLGLRLIYFSYDVKMKEKGDIPEGYSVSREKKERFSLILESASTNQTSMYLCASSLRGVNTEAFFGQGTRLTVV.

The V gene is TRBV2, the J gene TRBJ1-4; a possible D gene is TRBD1 (6 bases). This CDR3 comprises 11 residues. The V gene's germline CDR1 is SNHLY and CDR2 FYNNEI. V lost 9 bases to trimming and J lost 7 bases, with 9 bases between them. The CDR3 loop is CASLQGEKLFF. The CDR3 coding sequence is TGTGCCAGTCTACAGGGTGAAAAACTGTTTTTT.

The chain combines TRBV6-5 with TRBJ1-1; possible D gene TRBD1, 6 bases. Germline V CDR1 and CDR2: MNHEY, SVGAGI. V lost 10 bases and J lost 1, with 13 bases in between. CDR3 size: 13 residues. CDR3 sequence reads: CATMRGGNTEAFF. For the CDR3, the DNA is TGTGCCACGATGAGGGGGGGGAACACTGAAGCTTTCTTT.

CDR3 amino acids: CASSERRAGRNEQYF. DNA for the CDR3: TGTGCCAGCAGTGAAAGGAGGGCAGGGAGGAATGAGCAGTACTTC. The chain uses TRBV2 and TRBJ2-7; possibly TRBD2 for D (6 bases). Germline V lookup: CDR1 SNHLY, CDR2 FYNNEI. This CDR3 is built from 15 residues. V lost 2 bases to trimming and J lost 7 bases, with 18 bases between them.

V gene TRBV7-6 combines with J gene TRBJ1-2; 7 bases map to TRBD1. V lost 3 bases, J lost 4 bases, and 8 bases stayed unmatched. This CDR3 region has 15 residues. Germline loops: CDR1 SGHVS, CDR2 FNYEAQ. The DNA for the CDR3 is TGTGCCAGCAGCTTGGCCCGGGACAGCGGCTATGGCTACACCTTC. Its protein is CASSLARDSGYGYTF.

The chain uses TRBV11-3 and TRBJ1-1; D is uncertain. CDR1 and CDR2 from the germline V gene are SGHNT and YENEEA. The CDR3 length is 13 residues. V shed 2 bases and J shed 1 base, with 5 bases lying between them. This CDR3 reads CASSLTQNTEAFF. CDR3 nucleotides: TGTGCCAGCAGCTTAACACAGAACACTGAAGCTTTCTTT.

The V and J genes are TRBV7-8 and TRBJ2-7; TRBD1 might be the D (5 bases). The V end lost 5 bases, the J end lost 2 bases, and 13 bases lay between the germline ends. CDR3 length: 14 residues. The germline V gene encodes CDR1 SGHVS and CDR2 FQNEAQ. The CDR3 region is CASSPTATPYEQYF. Written as DNA, the CDR3 is TGTGCCAGCAGCCCGACAGCCACTCCCTACGAGCAGTACTTC.

Worth noting for this clone: Other DNA sequences of this sample code for an identical CDR3. The chain recombines TRBV2 with TRBJ1-3, with 10 bases identical to TRBD1. V dropped 3 bases and J dropped 0; count of bases not matched to a gene: 2. Germline V lookup: CDR1 SNHLY, CDR2 FYNNEI. The CDR3 consists of 16 residues. CDR3 DNA: TGTGCCAGCAGTGAGGGACAGGGGAACTCTGGAAACACCATATATTTT. It encodes CASSEGQGNSGNTIYF.

The chain recombines TRBV18 with TRBJ2-3; 7 bases match TRBD1. The CDR3 totals 12 residues. Germline V lookup: CDR1 KGHSH, CDR2 LQKENI. Germline trimming cut 5 bases from V and 5 bases from J; bases unmatched to any gene: 1. CDR3 DNA: TGTGCCAGCTCAAGGACAGGAGATACGCAGTATTTT. This codes for CASSRTGDTQYF.

About this clone: The germline gene is not matched at one end of the junction; a read error may be the cause. V is TRBV3-1 (or the pseudogene TRBV3-2) and J is TRBJ1-1; D is unclear. This CDR3 spans 13 amino acids. Germline CDR1 reads LGHDT; CDR2 reads YNNKEL (reference sequence). CDR3 nucleotides: TGTGCCAGCACCCAACGGGGGAACACTGAAGCTTTCTTT. Its protein product is CASTQRGNTEAFF.

This clone was seen a handful of times. The CDR3 here is CASSDSTGGGEYNEQFF. In DNA, the CDR3 is TGTGCCAGCAGTGACTCTACTGGCGGGGGGGAATACAATGAGCAGTTCTTC. The gene calls are TRBV6-4 and TRBJ2-1; 9 positions match TRBD2. Germline V gives CDR1 MRHNA, CDR2 SNTAGT. After removal of 0 bases from V and 4 bases from J, the junction contained 7 bases not matched to a gene. This CDR3 has 17 amino acids.

The count of this clone is one. The chain carries TRBV24-1 and TRBJ2-3; possibly TRBD1 for D (5 bases). The CDR3 totals 15 residues. V gave up 1 base and J gave up 2 bases, with 9 bases separating them. CDR1 KGHDR and CDR2 SFDVKD come from the germline V gene. CDR3 nucleotides: TGTGCCACCAGTGATTTCGGACAAGTCACAGATACGCAGTATTTT. Its protein is CATSDFGQVTDTQYF.

CDR3 in DNA: TGTGCCAGCAGTGACGTAGGAGGGGAGAGCTCTGGAAACACCATATATTTT. Amino acid sequence: CASSDVGGESSGNTIYF. The genes are TRBV6-4 and TRBJ1-3, with TRBD1 as a possible D gene (5 bases). V lost 2 bases to trimming and J lost 0 bases, with 14 bases between them. This CDR3 is 17 amino acids long. CDR1 and CDR2 (germline): MRHNA, SNTAGT.

The CDR3: CASSLENSLNTGELFF. For the CDR3, the DNA is TGTGCCAGCAGCTTGGAGAACAGCCTAAACACCGGGGAGCTGTTTTTT. The chain joins TRBV5-6 to TRBJ2-2; D is ambiguous. Germline CDR1 and CDR2: SGHDT and YYEEEE. The CDR3 is 16 residues long. The V end lost 0 bases, the J end lost 2 bases, and 11 bases lay between the germline ends.

The V gene is TRBV11-2, the J gene TRBJ2-3; D gene unclear. V was pared by 2 bases and J by 5 bases, with 8 bases between. CDR1 and CDR2 from the germline V gene are SGHAT and FQNNGV. The CDR3 has 13 amino acids. Written as DNA, the CDR3 is TGTGCCAGCAGCTTAACATCTGGAGATACGCAGTATTTT. As protein: CASSLTSGDTQYF.

The chain carries TRBV19 and TRBJ2-2; 10 bases map to TRBD1. Germline lookup yields CDR1 LNHDA and CDR2 SQIVND (reference sequence). The CDR3 loop spans 16 amino acids. V was clipped by 3 bases and J by 4 bases; unmatched bases: 5. CDR3 region: CASSIRGQGPTGELFF. The CDR3 region has the DNA TGTGCCAGTAGTATCAGGGGACAGGGGCCCACCGGGGAGCTGTTTTTT.